This T cell receptor (beta chain) emerged from a study of cytomegalovirus exposure and HLA in healthy donors. Germline V lookup: CDR1 MDHEN, CDR2 SYDVKM. The J segment lost 5 bases and the V segment lost 6 bases, leaving 10 bases of the junction unmatched. There are 18 residues in the CDR3. The PCR had 60 Vbeta and 13 Jbeta primers. Repertoires were generated with immunoSEQ multiplex PCR, while TCRdb's copy carries only in-frame clones and drops some. The table shows about 95,000 clones, with roughly 70% occurring only once. This rearrangement joins TRBV28 to TRBJ2-1, with 16 positions matching TRBD2. This clonotype was sampled from a woman in her forties or fifties in good health and CMV-seropositive. Sequencing was performed on PBMCs. CDR3 in DNA: TGTGCCAGCAGGTACTCCGGGACTAGCGGGAGGGCCGACAATGAGCAGTTCTTC. It codes for CASRYSGTSGRADNEQFF.